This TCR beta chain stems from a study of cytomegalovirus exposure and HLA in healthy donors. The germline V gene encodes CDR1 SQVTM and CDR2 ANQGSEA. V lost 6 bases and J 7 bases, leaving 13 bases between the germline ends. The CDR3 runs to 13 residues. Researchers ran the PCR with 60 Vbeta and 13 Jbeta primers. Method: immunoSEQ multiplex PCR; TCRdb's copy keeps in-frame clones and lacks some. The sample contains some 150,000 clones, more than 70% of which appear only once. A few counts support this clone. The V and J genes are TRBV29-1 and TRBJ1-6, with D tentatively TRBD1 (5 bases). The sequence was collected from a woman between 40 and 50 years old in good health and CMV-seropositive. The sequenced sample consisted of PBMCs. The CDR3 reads CSVAGGENSPLHF. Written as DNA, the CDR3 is TGCAGCGTGGCCGGGGGTGAGAATTCACCCCTCCACTTT.